This TCR beta chain was sequenced during a study of T cell responses to AZD1222 COVID-19 vaccine. Study observations and caveats: Two doses of AZD1222 preceded a rise in Spike-specific TCR breadth and depth.

A remark on this clone: Its antigen is not known.

Generated by immunoSEQ multiplex PCR, the TCRdb table keeps only in-frame clones and is missing some. The data hold some 100,000 clones, with around 90% observed a single time. With V trimmed by 3 bases and J by 5 bases, 6 bases remained unmatched. Germline lookup yields CDR1 SGHTA and CDR2 FQGTGA. This CDR3 contains 14 residues. This specimen was peripheral blood, taken on day 0 of AZD1222 vaccination. The J gene is TRBJ2-7, the V gene TRBV7-3, with TRBD1 identical over 8 bases. The sequence came from an adult in good health. The CDR3 sequence is CASSFRDRGDEQYF. The DNA of the CDR3 is TGTGCCAGCAGCTTTCGTGACAGGGGTGACGAGCAGTACTTC.